Listed below are T cell receptor beta chains from one sample, sequenced in a study of beta chain features in type 1 diabetes. This table comes from immunoSEQ multiplex PCR, and its TCRdb copy is limited to in-frame clones, with some not included. Of some 99,000 clones listed, around 40% were seen once; the top ten hold approximately 0.065%. Input material: stem cell memory CD4+ T cells from blood. The receptors derive from a woman between 18 and 30 years old in good health. Each CDR3 is given with its conserved first and last residue. Fields, in order: CDR3 DNA, CDR3 protein, D gene, clone size, V gene, J gene. A D gene is named only where the DNA matches it firmly. Size tells how often a clone was seen (once, few, many) or the class of an expanded clone, and some rows leave it out.

TGTGCCAGCAGCTCACGACTAGCGGGAGGGGGGAAGTTCTTC	CASSSRLAGGGKFF	TRBD2	-	TRBV7-2	TRBJ2-1
TGCGCCAGCAGCCAAGACCAGGGAAATGCCTATGGCTACACCTTC	CASSQDQGNAYGYTF	-	-	TRBV4-1	TRBJ1-2
TGTGCCAGCAGTTCCCCAGGGTACACCGAGCAGTACTTC	CASSSPGYTEQYF	-	-	TRBV6-5	TRBJ2-7
TGTGCCAGCAGTTCAGCAGGGCTCTACTCCTACGAGCAGTACTTC	CASSSAGLYSYEQYF	-	-	TRBV6-5	TRBJ2-7
TGTGCCAGCAGCTTACAGGGGATGAACACTGAAGCTTTCTTT	CASSLQGMNTEAFF	TRBD1	-	TRBV5-6	TRBJ1-1
TGTGCCAGTAGTATCCGGGCGGGGGAGGGCGAGCAGTACTTC	CASSIRAGEGEQYF	TRBD2	-	TRBV19	TRBJ2-7
TGTGCCAGTAGTGTACTGGACAGGGAGAAAGGCTACACCTTC	CASSVLDREKGYTF	TRBD1	few	TRBV19	TRBJ1-2
TGTGCCAGCAGTACCACGGGACAGGGTATCGCGGCTTTCTTT	CASSTTGQGIAAFF	TRBD1	few	TRBV28	TRBJ1-1
TGTGCCAGCAGCCACGGACTAGCGGGAGACACACCGGAGACCCAGTACTTC	CASSHGLAGDTPETQYF	TRBD2	-	TRBV4-2	TRBJ2-5
TGTGCCAGCAGCCAAGGGGCCCCTCACTCCTACGAGCAGTACTTC	CASSQGAPHSYEQYF	-	-	TRBV7-9	TRBJ2-7
TGTGCCAGTAGTCCATTAGGACAGGGGGCGCGGAACGAGCAGTTCTTC	CASSPLGQGARNEQFF	TRBD1	-	TRBV19	TRBJ2-1
TGCGCCAGCAGCACCGGACTAGCGGGAGTTACTAGCACAGATACGCAGTATTTT	CASSTGLAGVTSTDTQYF	TRBD2	-	TRBV5-1	TRBJ2-3
TGTGCCAGCAGCTTAAGGCTCAGGGAGACCCAGTACTTC	CASSLRLRETQYF	-	few	TRBV7-2	TRBJ2-5
TGCAGCGTTGTCGGGAGAGAGACCCAGTACTTC	CSVVGRETQYF	-	-	TRBV29-1	TRBJ2-5
TGTGCCAGCAGCTATGCCCAGGGACAGCCCCAGCATTTT	CASSYAQGQPQHF	-	-	TRBV7-8	TRBJ1-5
TGTGCCAGCAGGCGAGGGGGCCGATTCTATGGCTACACCTTC	CASRRGGRFYGYTF	TRBD1	-	TRBV27	TRBJ1-2
TGTGCCAGCAGCTTTCTAGCGGGAGCAACCCATGAGCAGTTCTTC	CASSFLAGATHEQFF	TRBD2	-	TRBV5-4	TRBJ2-1
TGTGCCAGCAGCGTAGGAGTAGCATTTAGACAAGAGACCCAGTACTTC	CASSVGVAFRQETQYF	-	-	TRBV9	TRBJ2-5
TGTGCCATCAGTGTCGCTAGCTCCTACAATGAGCAGTTCTTC	CAISVASSYNEQFF	-	-	TRBV10-3	TRBJ2-1
TGTGCCAGCAGCTTAACGAGGACTAGCGGGAGACACGGGGAGCTGTTTTTT	CASSLTRTSGRHGELFF	TRBD2	-	TRBV7-8	TRBJ2-2
TGCAGCGTTGAAACAAGTAGGGAGGATACGCAGTATTTT	CSVETSREDTQYF	-	few	TRBV29-1	TRBJ2-3
TGTGCCTGGAGTGTAACGGGAGGCTACAGTCGGGATGAGCAGTTCTTC	CAWSVTGGYSRDEQFF	TRBD2	-	TRBV30	TRBJ2-1
TGTGCCAGCAGGATCCCGGGACAGTACAATGAGCAGTTCTTC	CASRIPGQYNEQFF	TRBD1	few	TRBV28	TRBJ2-1
TGTGCCAGCAGCCCCAGGGACTCACAAGGGAACGAGCAGTACTTC	CASSPRDSQGNEQYF	-	-	TRBV13	TRBJ2-7
TGCAGCGGCCGGGCGACTAGCAGCTACAATGAGCAGTTCTTC	CSGRATSSYNEQFF	TRBD2	-	TRBV29-1	TRBJ2-1
TGTGCCAGCAGTTCTCAAGAGACCCAGTACTTC	CASSSQETQYF	-	few	TRBV6-6	TRBJ2-5
TGTGCCAGCTCACCACGGCAGGGTAGGAATGAGCAGTTCTTC	CASSPRQGRNEQFF	-	-	TRBV18	TRBJ2-1
TGTGCCAGCAGCTTATATGCGGCCCGCACTGAAGCTTTCTTT	CASSLYAARTEAFF	-	-	TRBV7-2	TRBJ1-1
TGCAGCGTACGGACAGGGAGCTATGGCTACACCTTC	CSVRTGSYGYTF	TRBD1	-	TRBV29-1	TRBJ1-2
TGTGCCAGCAGTGAAGAGCGGGTCGGGGAGACCCAGTACTTC	CASSEERVGETQYF	-	-	TRBV2	TRBJ2-5
TGCGCCAGCAGCGCGGGACTAGCGGGTTTCAATGAGCAGTTCTTC	CASSAGLAGFNEQFF	TRBD2	-	TRBV5-1	TRBJ2-1
TGTGCCAGCTCACCATCCGCGCGGGGAATCGCTAGCACAGATACGCAGTATTTT	CASSPSARGIASTDTQYF	-	-	TRBV18	TRBJ2-3
TGTGCCAGCAGTTACGGTCAGGGGGGACAGCCCCAGCATTTT	CASSYGQGGQPQHF	TRBD1	-	TRBV6-6	TRBJ1-5
TGTGCCAGCAGTTTAGCGGAGCGAGGAGGCTACACCTTC	CASSLAERGGYTF	-	few	TRBV28	TRBJ1-2
TGCGCCAGCAGCTTGGGTGGACAGGGCCCCCCCGGGGGGTACTTC	CASSLGGQGPPGGYF	TRBD1	few	TRBV5-1	TRBJ2-7
TGCGCCAGCAGCCCGGGACTAGCGTCCGGGGAGCTGTTTTTT	CASSPGLASGELFF	TRBD2	-	TRBV5-1	TRBJ2-2
TGTGCCAGCAGCCGGACCCGGGGACTCCTGAAAACGAACACTGAAGCTTTCTTT	CASSRTRGLLKTNTEAFF	-	-	TRBV5-6	TRBJ1-1
TGTGCCAGCAGTGAATGGGCCCCCGGTCATGAGCAGTTCTTC	CASSEWAPGHEQFF	-	-	TRBV2	TRBJ2-1
TGTGCCATCAGTCTAAATCAGGGGGAAACGGCTTTCTTT	CAISLNQGETAFF	TRBD1	-	TRBV10-3	TRBJ1-1
TGTGCCAGTCAAGCCTGGAGCTCCTACAATGAGCAGTTCTTC	CASQAWSSYNEQFF	-	-	TRBV19	TRBJ2-1
TGTGCCAGCAGTCCAGGGGACAGTGCTAATGAAAAACTGTTTTTT	CASSPGDSANEKLFF	TRBD1	few	TRBV28	TRBJ1-4
TGTGCCAGCAGACTAGAGGGACTAGCGTTCGCAGAGCAGTTCTTC	CASRLEGLAFAEQFF	TRBD2	-	TRBV6-1	TRBJ2-1
TGCGCCAGCAGCCAAGATGAGGGGACATTCTCCTACGAGCAGTACTTC	CASSQDEGTFSYEQYF	-	-	TRBV4-1	TRBJ2-7
TGCGCCAGCAGCTTGGGGGCCGGGGGCTATGGCTACACCTTC	CASSLGAGGYGYTF	-	-	TRBV5-1	TRBJ1-2
TGCGCCAGCAGCTTGCGGTTCTCGACTAGCGGGAGGCGTCGCAATGAGCAGTTCTTC	CASSLRFSTSGRRRNEQFF	TRBD2	-	TRBV5-1	TRBJ2-1
TGTGCCAGCAGTTTTATTACATCTAGGAAATACAATGAGCAGTTCTTC	CASSFITSRKYNEQFF	-	-	TRBV28	TRBJ2-1
TGTGCCAGCAGTTACCGGGGGACAGGGGCGAATCAGCCCCAGCATTTT	CASSYRGTGANQPQHF	TRBD1	once	TRBV6-5	TRBJ1-5
TGCAGCGCCACACGGACAGGGGGTCGGGATACGCAGTATTTT	CSATRTGGRDTQYF	TRBD1	few	TRBV29-1	TRBJ2-3
TGTGCCAGCACTCCCGGGACAGGATACTACGAGCAGTACTTC	CASTPGTGYYEQYF	TRBD1	few	TRBV6-5	TRBJ2-7
TGTGCCATCAGTGAGTCGGGACACCTTTCGTCTGGAAACACCATATATTTT	CAISESGHLSSGNTIYF	-	-	TRBV10-3	TRBJ1-3
TGTGCCACCAGAAAGACAGGGACCCTTACAAGTGGCTACACCTTC	CATRKTGTLTSGYTF	TRBD1	-	TRBV15	TRBJ1-2
TGTGCCAGCAGTTCACCGGGACAGGGATATCAGCCCCAGCATTTT	CASSSPGQGYQPQHF	TRBD1	-	TRBV28	TRBJ1-5
TGTGCCATCACGTCAGGGGCGGACTATGGCTACACCTTC	CAITSGADYGYTF	-	few	TRBV10-3	TRBJ1-2
TGTGCCTGGGAGGCGGGTTCAGGTCAGCCCCAGCATTTT	CAWEAGSGQPQHF	-	few	TRBV30	TRBJ1-5
TGTGCCAGCGGTATTTCAGGGGCCAGCAATCAGCCCCAGCATTTT	CASGISGASNQPQHF	-	-	TRBV19	TRBJ1-5
TGCGCCAGCAGGACTAGCGGGAGGTATAATGAGCAGTTCTTC	CASRTSGRYNEQFF	TRBD2	-	TRBV5-1	TRBJ2-1
TGTGCCAGCAGCCCTTTTCTAGCGGGAGTTCACAATGAGCAGTTCTTC	CASSPFLAGVHNEQFF	TRBD2	few	TRBV7-8	TRBJ2-1
TGTGCCATCAGTGATTACAGCAACCTTCAAGAGACCCAGTACTTC	CAISDYSNLQETQYF	-	few	TRBV10-3	TRBJ2-5